Listed below are T cell receptor beta chains from one sample, sequenced in a study of HIV-infected patients and healthy controls. TCRdb independently ran MiXCR on the 5' RACE reads; one entry per CDR3 protein. This table holds 18,000 or so distinct CDR3 sequences, 8.5% to 9.5% found once. The sequencing sample was made of blood. All receptors derive from an adult in good health. Each CDR3 is given with its conserved first and last residue. D genes are given only for firm matches. Clone size is not always given. Where it is, it says once, few, many or a class for expanded clones.

DNA: TGTGCCAGCAGTTTGGGCCGTCGGGCGGGAGGTGGCACAGATACGCAGTATTTT; CDR3: CASSLGRRAGGGTDTQYF; D: TRBD2; size: medium-sized; V: TRBV27; J: TRBJ2-3
DNA: TGTGCCAGCAGTGCACTAGCGGAGATCTACAATGAGCAGTTCTTC; CDR3: CASSALAEIYNEQFF; D: TRBD2; size: many; V: TRBV27; J: TRBJ2-1
DNA: TGCGCCAGCAGCTTGGCCGGGACATCTCAAGAGACCCAGTACTTC; CDR3: CASSLAGTSQETQYF; D: .; size: many; V: TRBV5-1; J: TRBJ2-5
DNA: TGTGCCAGCAGCTTGTGGGGCCCGGACGAGCAGTACTTC; CDR3: CASSLWGPDEQYF; D: .; size: medium-sized; V: TRBV7-2; J: TRBJ2-7
DNA: TGTGCCAGCTCCGGGGATTCTGGGGCCAACGTCCTGACTTTC; CDR3: CASSGDSGANVLTF; D: .; size: .; V: TRBV2; J: TRBJ2-6
DNA: TGTGCCAGCACGGGGGCGATGGGGGAGACCCAGTACTTC; CDR3: CASTGAMGETQYF; D: .; size: .; V: TRBV6-1; J: TRBJ2-5
DNA: TGTGCCAGCAGTTCTAGAGACAGGGAACTTACTAGCGGGAGTCTCTACGAGCAGTACTTC; CDR3: CASSSRDRELTSGSLYEQYF; D: TRBD2; size: .; V: TRBV27; J: TRBJ2-7
DNA: TGTGCCAGCGGATCACGGGACAGGGGAAACAATGAGCAGTTCTTC; CDR3: CASGSRDRGNNEQFF; D: TRBD1; size: few; V: TRBV6-5; J: TRBJ2-1
DNA: TGTGCCAGCAGCGTAGTAGGCGGGGAGCTGTTTTTT; CDR3: CASSVVGGELFF; D: .; size: many; V: TRBV9; J: TRBJ2-2
DNA: TGTGCCAGCAGCGGGGAATTAGCGGGTTTCCCCTACAATGAGCAGTTCTTC; CDR3: CASSGELAGFPYNEQFF; D: TRBD2; size: many; V: TRBV9; J: TRBJ2-1
DNA: TGTGCCAGCAGCTTATTCATCACAGATACGCAGTATTTT; CDR3: CASSLFITDTQYF; D: .; size: many; V: TRBV7-2; J: TRBJ2-3
DNA: TGTGCCAGCAGTTCCCGGACGGAACTTATCGGCTACACCTTC; CDR3: CASSSRTELIGYTF; D: .; size: many; V: TRBV12-3/TRBV12-4; J: TRBJ1-2
DNA: TGTGCCAGCAGTCCCTTCCCGGTCCCCCTAGCCAAAAACATTCAGTACTTC; CDR3: CASSPFPVPLAKNIQYF; D: .; size: .; V: TRBV27; J: TRBJ2-4
DNA: TGTGCCAGCAGCTTAGAGGGCTCCTTTGGAGAGCAGTTCTTC; CDR3: CASSLEGSFGEQFF; D: .; size: many; V: TRBV7-8; J: TRBJ2-1
DNA: TGTGCCAGCAGCCCCAGTTGGGCGGGACCACCCACAAGAGGACAAGAGACCCAGTACTTC; CDR3: CASSPSWAGPPTRGQETQYF; D: .; size: many; V: TRBV7-9; J: TRBJ2-5
DNA: TGTGCCAGCAGCTTCAGGCATGGCGGGATAACCCTTAACAATGAGCAGTTCTTC; CDR3: CASSFRHGGITLNNEQFF; D: .; size: many; V: TRBV7-2; J: TRBJ2-1
DNA: TGCAGTGCTAGACCCACCCTAGCGGGAGCAGATACGCAGTATTTT; CDR3: CSARPTLAGADTQYF; D: TRBD2; size: .; V: TRBV20-1; J: TRBJ2-3
DNA: TGTGCCAGCAGACCTGACAGGGGGCGCGCTTCAGAGACCCAGTACTTC; CDR3: CASRPDRGRASETQYF; D: TRBD1; size: medium-sized; V: TRBV7-2; J: TRBJ2-5
DNA: TGTGCCAGCAGCCTAACTAGCGACGCAGATACGCAGTATTTT; CDR3: CASSLTSDADTQYF; D: TRBD2; size: few; V: TRBV7-8; J: TRBJ2-3
DNA: TGTGCCAGCAGCTTAGTGCGGGGCACAGATACGCAGTATTTT; CDR3: CASSLVRGTDTQYF; D: .; size: .; V: TRBV7-2; J: TRBJ2-3
DNA: TGTGCCAGCGGTAATACAGATACGCAGTATTTT; CDR3: CASGNTDTQYF; D: .; size: many; V: TRBV27; J: TRBJ2-3
DNA: TGTGCCAGCAGCCCTGCTACTACAAGCTCCTACAATGAGCAGTTCTTC; CDR3: CASSPATTSSYNEQFF; D: .; size: many; V: TRBV4-2; J: TRBJ2-1
DNA: TGTGCCAGCAGCTTAGCGGGGGGAAGAGAGACCCAGTACTTC; CDR3: CASSLAGGRETQYF; D: .; size: many; V: TRBV7-2; J: TRBJ2-5
DNA: TGTGCCACCAGTGATCGCGGGAGGGCCCCAGATACGCAGTATTTT; CDR3: CATSDRGRAPDTQYF; D: TRBD2; size: many; V: TRBV24-1; J: TRBJ2-3
DNA: TGCAGTGCTAGAGTTGCGGACAGGGGAGCCCCCTACGAGCAGTACTTC; CDR3: CSARVADRGAPYEQYF; D: TRBD1; size: many; V: TRBV20-1; J: TRBJ2-7
DNA: TGTGCCAGCCAGAACACCGGGGAGCTGTTTTTT; CDR3: CASQNTGELFF; D: .; size: many; V: TRBV12-3/TRBV12-4; J: TRBJ2-2
DNA: TGTGCCACCAGTGATTCAGTGGGTACAGAGACCAGCTACACCTTC; CDR3: CATSDSVGTETSYTF; D: .; size: few; V: TRBV24-1; J: TRBJ1-2
DNA: TGTGCCAGTAGCACCCGGGACAGTCCTAGACAGCCCCAGCATTTT; CDR3: CASSTRDSPRQPQHF; D: TRBD1; size: many; V: TRBV19; J: TRBJ1-5
DNA: TGTGCCAGCAGCTTGCTGGGCCAGGGCTCCTACGAGCAGTACTTC; CDR3: CASSLLGQGSYEQYF; D: .; size: once; V: TRBV5-6; J: TRBJ2-7
DNA: TGCAGCGTTGTGAGGGGGGGACTAGCGAACAATGAGCAGTTCTTC; CDR3: CSVVRGGLANNEQFF; D: TRBD2; size: many; V: TRBV29-1; J: TRBJ2-1
DNA: TGCAGCGTTGAAGTGGCGGGAGTGGGGACCCAGTACTTC; CDR3: CSVEVAGVGTQYF; D: TRBD2; size: medium-sized; V: TRBV29-1; J: TRBJ2-5
DNA: TGCAGCGTTGTCGGGAGGACGAACTACGAGCAGTACTTC; CDR3: CSVVGRTNYEQYF; D: TRBD2; size: .; V: TRBV29-1; J: TRBJ2-7
DNA: TGTGCCAGCAGCTTAGAGGCCGCCTACGAGCAGTACTTC; CDR3: CASSLEAAYEQYF; D: .; size: many; V: TRBV7-2; J: TRBJ2-7
DNA: TGTGCCATCAGAGCCGAAGAGACCCAGTACTTC; CDR3: CAIRAEETQYF; D: .; size: many; V: TRBV10-3; J: TRBJ2-5
DNA: TGCAGCGTTGAAGATCAGAAACAGCGAGGGAATGAGCAGTTCTTC; CDR3: CSVEDQKQRGNEQFF; D: .; size: many; V: TRBV29-1; J: TRBJ2-1
DNA: TGTGCCAGCAGCCCTCGGGACAGGGCCGCCGAGCAGTACTTC; CDR3: CASSPRDRAAEQYF; D: TRBD1; size: medium-sized; V: TRBV9; J: TRBJ2-7
DNA: TGTGCCAGCAGCCCCGGGACAGACACTGAAGCTTTCTTT; CDR3: CASSPGTDTEAFF; D: TRBD1; size: many; V: TRBV27; J: TRBJ1-1
DNA: TGTGCCAGCAGCGCCGGTGGGCCGCGGGAGGGCCGGAATACGCAGTATTTT; CDR3: CASSAGGPREGRNTQYF; D: TRBD2; size: many; V: TRBV9; J: TRBJ2-3
DNA: TGTGCCAGCAGCTTAGCCCCGGGGACCTACGAGCAGTACTTC; CDR3: CASSLAPGTYEQYF; D: .; size: many; V: TRBV7-2; J: TRBJ2-7
DNA: TGCAGCGTTGAACGGCTAGCCCAGAGCTCCTACGAGCAGTACTTC; CDR3: CSVERLAQSSYEQYF; D: .; size: many; V: TRBV29-1; J: TRBJ2-7
DNA: TGTGCCAGCAGCCTCCTAGGTCTAGCGGCCTACGAGCAGTACTTC; CDR3: CASSLLGLAAYEQYF; D: TRBD2; size: many; V: TRBV7-8; J: TRBJ2-7
DNA: TGCAGTGCTTTATACAATGAGCAGTTCTTC; CDR3: CSALYNEQFF; D: .; size: many; V: TRBV20-1; J: TRBJ2-1
DNA: TGTGCCAGCAGTGATTGGGTCTCCCAAGAGACCCAGTACTTC; CDR3: CASSDWVSQETQYF; D: .; size: few; V: TRBV2; J: TRBJ2-5
DNA: TGTGCCAGCAGTCTCGGGGAGGTGGAGACCCAGTACTTC; CDR3: CASSLGEVETQYF; D: .; size: many; V: TRBV12-3/TRBV12-4; J: TRBJ2-5
DNA: TGTGCCAGCAGGCCGCCCTTTACTGCAAGCTCCTACAATGAGCAGTTCTTC; CDR3: CASRPPFTASSYNEQFF; D: .; size: .; V: TRBV2; J: TRBJ2-1
DNA: TGTGCCAGCAGTGAGGGAATTCCCGGGGATACGCAGTATTTT; CDR3: CASSEGIPGDTQYF; D: .; size: few; V: TRBV28; J: TRBJ2-3
DNA: TGTGCCAGCAGTTCTAGGAGGCTGACAGGGGCCTACGAGCAGTACTTC; CDR3: CASSSRRLTGAYEQYF; D: TRBD1; size: many; V: TRBV28; J: TRBJ2-7
DNA: TGTGCCAGCAGTTACTCCCGGGTTGCGGGAGCCGATACGCAGTATTTT; CDR3: CASSYSRVAGADTQYF; D: TRBD2; size: few; V: TRBV6-6; J: TRBJ2-3
DNA: TGTGCCAGCAGAATCGAGGGCGGAAAACTGTTTTTT; CDR3: CASRIEGGKLFF; D: .; size: many; V: TRBV28; J: TRBJ1-4
DNA: TGTGCCAGCAGCCAAGAAGTTCTTAGCGGCTACGAGCAGTACTTC; CDR3: CASSQEVLSGYEQYF; D: .; size: many; V: TRBV3-1; J: TRBJ2-7
DNA: TGTGCCAGCAGCTCGACTGCTCCGACAGGACTCTCCTACAATGAGCAGTTCTTC; CDR3: CASSSTAPTGLSYNEQFF; D: .; size: many; V: TRBV5-5; J: TRBJ2-1
DNA: TGCGCCAGCAGCCAAGAATCCCGGGAGCTGTTTTTT; CDR3: CASSQESRELFF; D: .; size: .; V: TRBV4-1; J: TRBJ2-2
DNA: TGTGCCAGCTCCACAGGGGGCGAGAATCAGCCCCAGCATTTT; CDR3: CASSTGGENQPQHF; D: TRBD1; size: few; V: TRBV6-6; J: TRBJ1-5
DNA: TGCGCCAGCAGCTCCGGGACAAGTAACTCCTACGAGCAGTACTTC; CDR3: CASSSGTSNSYEQYF; D: .; size: .; V: TRBV5-1; J: TRBJ2-7
DNA: TGCAGTGCTAGAGATTTAAGACTAGGGGCCCACAATGAGCAGTTCTTC; CDR3: CSARDLRLGAHNEQFF; D: .; size: few; V: TRBV20-1; J: TRBJ2-1
DNA: TGTGCCAGCAGCGTACACGCCGACAGGGGAACGGATACGCAGTATTTT; CDR3: CASSVHADRGTDTQYF; D: TRBD1; size: many; V: TRBV9; J: TRBJ2-3
DNA: TGTGCCTGGAGTCAGAACCTGAATGAGCAGTTCTTC; CDR3: CAWSQNLNEQFF; D: .; size: many; V: TRBV30; J: TRBJ2-1
DNA: TGCGCCAGCAGCGCATGGACTAGCGGCTCCTACAATGAGCAGTTCTTC; CDR3: CASSAWTSGSYNEQFF; D: TRBD2; size: many; V: TRBV5-1; J: TRBJ2-1